Below are 9 T cell receptor beta chains sequenced from a single sample in a study of T cell repertoires in cytomegalovirus infection. For these receptors, no antigen is known. TCRdb redid the calling of the reads with MiXCR, one entry per CDR3 protein. In the table there are approximately 260,000 distinct CDR3 sequences, approximately 22% of which are singletons. Material: cultured PBMCs, obtained from culture after CMV antigen stimulation. All receptors derive from a human donor in good health (CMV status not recorded). Some clones in this sample may be carry-over from other donors' samples.

A few counts support this clonotype. The chain couples TRBV4-3 to TRBJ2-7; D unresolved. The CDR3 runs to 13 residues. Germline CDR1 is LGHNA and CDR2 is YSLEER. Deletions cut 1 base from V and 0 bases from J, with 4 bases between. The chain's CDR3 is CASSQVVSYEQYF. The CDR3 DNA is TGCGCCAGCAGCCAAGTTGTCTCCTACGAGCAGTACTTC.

Only a few counts were recorded for this clonotype. The chain employs TRBV12-3 or TRBV12-4 and TRBJ2-3, with 7 bases lining up with TRBD2. There are 13 residues in the CDR3. Trimming took 10 bases from V and 4 from J; bases not matched to a gene: 8. CDR3 amino acids: CATGGFGADTQYF. The CDR3 DNA reads as TGTGCCACCGGGGGGTTTGGGGCAGATACGCAGTATTTT.

The rearrangement joins TRBV6-2 or TRBV6-3 to TRBJ2-7; TRBD1 matches at 8 bases. CDR3 length equals 15 residues. Germline V gene data show CDR1 as MNHEY and CDR2 as SVGEGT. V was clipped by 6 bases and J by 7 bases; unmatched bases: 14. CDR3 protein: CASRPLGTGPWEQYV. CDR3 DNA: TGTGCCAGCAGACCCCTCGGGACAGGACCTTGGGAGCAGTACGTC.

A few counts support this clonotype. The chain links TRBV27 to TRBJ1-1, with D uncertain. Germline V CDR1 and CDR2: MNHEY, SMNVEV (reference sequence). The CDR3 is 12 residues long. V dropped 6 bases and J dropped 8 bases, with 13 bases sitting between them. CDR3 region: CASSNSYAEAFF. As DNA, the CDR3 is TGTGCCAGCAGCAACTCCTACGCCGAAGCTTTCTTT.

At least ten counts were recorded for this clonotype. V usage is TRBV5-6 and J usage is TRBJ1-6, with D unresolved. The CDR3 extends over 16 amino acids. Germline CDR1 reads SGHDT; CDR2 reads YYEEEE. V gave up 1 base and J gave up 9 bases, with 17 bases separating them. The CDR3 spells CASSLFGGDYGSPLHF. As DNA, the CDR3 is TGTGCCAGCAGCTTGTTTGGCGGGGATTATGGTTCACCCCTCCACTTT.

The V and J genes are TRBV12-3 or TRBV12-4 and TRBJ2-1; TRBD2 matches 14 bases. This CDR3 region has 16 residues. V shed 5 bases and J 7 bases; nucleotides not matched to a gene: 7. CDR3 sequence reads: CASSPLGTSGRNEQFF. In DNA, the CDR3 is TGTGCCAGCAGTCCACTAGGGACTAGCGGGAGAAATGAGCAGTTCTTC.

The CDR3 DNA reads as TGTGCCAGTGGTCTCTTTCAGGGGCCCGGGGCCAACGTCCTGACTTTC. Protein product: CASGLFQGPGANVLTF. J is TRBJ2-6 and V is TRBV19, with D perhaps TRBD1 (6 bases). The germline V gene has CDR1 LNHDA and CDR2 SQIVND (reference sequence). CDR3 length: 16 residues. Trimming removed 8 bases at V and 4 bases at J, with 18 bases between.

V gene TRBV30 combines with J gene TRBJ2-7; no firm D call. The CDR3 contains 14 residues. V lost 3 bases, J lost 3 bases, and 15 bases lay in between. Germline CDR1 and CDR2: GTSNPN and SVGIG (reference sequence). CDR3 sequence: CAWRGRARHYEQYF. CDR3 nucleotide sequence: TGTGCCTGGAGGGGCCGGGCTCGACACTACGAGCAGTACTTC.

The genes are TRBV5-1 and TRBJ1-3; no clear D. V was trimmed by 4 bases and J by 2 bases, leaving 13 bases between them. The germline V gene encodes CDR1 SGHRS and CDR2 YFSETQ. The CDR3 is made up of 15 amino acids. CDR3 sequence reads: CASSALTTAGNTIYF. CDR3 DNA: TGCGCCAGCAGCGCCTTGACTACGGCTGGAAACACCATATATTTT.